This T cell receptor beta chain was found in a study of shared clonotypes between healthy human individuals. Study overall: A couple of women and a few men aged 18 to 49 made up the donors.

Concerning this clone itself: The antigen is unknown.

Original processing notes: From ImmunoSEQ came sequences covering only the junction and carrying no quality scores, so filtering differed. Libraries were prepared by immunoSEQ multiplex PCR; TCRdb keeps only in-frame clonotypes and omits some of them. V, J and clone size are taken as reported in that table, and D and trimming were inferred from the DNA itself. The sample consists of 950,000 to 1,100,000 clones, 75% to 85% of them appearing once. Broader study findings: Generation probabilities of non-shared clonotypes were lower (relative to those shared by all four donors).

Per the germline V gene, CDR1 is SQVTM and CDR2 is ANQGSEA. The V and J ends lost 5 bases and 2 bases respectively, with 10 bases between them. The CDR3 contains 12 residues. The rearrangement joins TRBV29-1 to TRBJ2-7; D unclear. Input material: memory CD4+ T cells from PBMCs. As for subset: CD45RA-negative fraction. This clonotype originated in a young man in good health. Some clones in this sample may be carry-over from other donors' samples. DNA of the CDR3: TGCAGCGTTCTGAGCAGAACCTACGAGCAGTACTTC. Protein: CSVLSRTYEQYF.